Sequencing of this TCR beta chain was carried out in a study of patients and donors after allogeneic stem cell transplantation. TCRdb ran MiXCR on the RT-PCR reads and lists one entry per CDR3 protein. This table has 800,000 to 1,000,000 distinct CDR3 sequences, over 15% appearing once. V gave up 5 bases and J gave up 0 bases; unmatched junction bases: 7. The CDR3 has 16 residues. Germline V gives CDR1 LGHDT, CDR2 YNNKEL (reference sequence). The sequencing sample was made of blood, either unsorted or a sorted T cell fraction (not recorded which). This rearrangement joins TRBV3-1 to TRBJ2-1; 7 bases fit TRBD1. The origin of this receptor is a human donor who was either an allogeneic HSCT recipient or a stem cell or donor lymphocyte infusion donor (not recorded which). It is not recorded whose cells these are; they may come from a transplant donor. CDR3 sequence: CASSSRTGDSYNEQFF. The CDR3 region has the DNA TGTGCCAGCAGCTCGAGGACAGGAGACTCCTACAATGAGCAGTTCTTC.